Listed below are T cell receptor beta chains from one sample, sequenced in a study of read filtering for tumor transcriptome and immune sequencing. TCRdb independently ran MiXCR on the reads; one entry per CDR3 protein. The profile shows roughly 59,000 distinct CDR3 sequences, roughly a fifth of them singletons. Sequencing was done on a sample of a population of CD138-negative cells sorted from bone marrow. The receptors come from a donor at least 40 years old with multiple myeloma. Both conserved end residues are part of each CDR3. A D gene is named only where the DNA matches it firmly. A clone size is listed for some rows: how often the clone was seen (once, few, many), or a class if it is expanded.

CDR3nt: TGCGCCAGCAGTGATCGCGGGGGGGCCTACGAGCAGTACTTC
CDR3aa: CASSDRGGAYEQYF
v_gene: TRBV10-2
abundance: many
d_gene: TRBD2
j_gene: TRBJ2-7

CDR3nt: TGCAGTGCTAGAGAAAGCGGGGGCCTCTCCTACAATGAGCAGTTCTTC
CDR3aa: CSARESGGLSYNEQFF
v_gene: TRBV20-1
abundance: medium-sized
d_gene: TRBD2
j_gene: TRBJ2-1

CDR3nt: TGCGCCAGCAGCTTGGGACAGACCTCTGGGGCCAACGTCCTGACTTTC
CDR3aa: CASSLGQTSGANVLTF
v_gene: TRBV4-1
abundance: many
d_gene: TRBD1
j_gene: TRBJ2-6

CDR3nt: TGTGCCAGCTCACCAGAAGCAGCGAACACCGGGGAGCTGTTTTTT
CDR3aa: CASSPEAANTGELFF
v_gene: TRBV18
abundance: many
d_gene: -
j_gene: TRBJ2-2

CDR3nt: TGTGCTAGCAGGGCGCGGACTAGCGGGAGGACTACCTACGAGCAGCACTTC
CDR3aa: CASRARTSGRTTYEQHF
v_gene: TRBV7-2
abundance: -
d_gene: TRBD2
j_gene: TRBJ2-7

CDR3nt: TGTGCCAGCAGTTTAAATGGGGAGACCCAGTACTTC
CDR3aa: CASSLNGETQYF
v_gene: TRBV28
abundance: many
d_gene: -
j_gene: TRBJ2-5

CDR3nt: TGTGCCAGCAGCCCCACACACAGGGATGAGCAGTTCTTC
CDR3aa: CASSPTHRDEQFF
v_gene: TRBV11-3
abundance: many
d_gene: -
j_gene: TRBJ2-1

CDR3nt: TGTGCCAGCAGTTTCCCGGGGGGAACGTACCAAGAGACCCAGTACTTC
CDR3aa: CASSFPGGTYQETQYF
v_gene: TRBV7-2
abundance: many
d_gene: TRBD2
j_gene: TRBJ2-5

CDR3nt: TGCGCCAGCAGCCCGGACAGGGCCGGCTATGGCTACACCTTC
CDR3aa: CASSPDRAGYGYTF
v_gene: TRBV5-1
abundance: -
d_gene: TRBD1
j_gene: TRBJ1-2

CDR3nt: TGCAGTGCTAGAAGGGGGGGCACAGATACGCAGTATTTT
CDR3aa: CSARRGGTDTQYF
v_gene: TRBV20-1
abundance: many
d_gene: -
j_gene: TRBJ2-3

CDR3nt: TGTGCCAGTTCGGGACAGAGGACTGAAGCTTTCTTT
CDR3aa: CASSGQRTEAFF
v_gene: TRBV28
abundance: few
d_gene: TRBD1
j_gene: TRBJ1-1

CDR3nt: TGTGCCAGCAGCATGGGCGGGAGGGTCCACACCGGGGAGCTGTTTTTT
CDR3aa: CASSMGGRVHTGELFF
v_gene: TRBV7-3
abundance: many
d_gene: TRBD2
j_gene: TRBJ2-2

CDR3nt: TGTGCCAGCAGCTCTACAGGGGGGCATGCAGATACGCAGTATTTT
CDR3aa: CASSSTGGHADTQYF
v_gene: TRBV14
abundance: many
d_gene: TRBD1
j_gene: TRBJ2-3

CDR3nt: TGTGCCAACAGCTCTCAGACCGGACAACAAGAGACCCAGTACTTC
CDR3aa: CANSSQTGQQETQYF
v_gene: TRBV7-8
abundance: -
d_gene: -
j_gene: TRBJ2-5

CDR3nt: TGTGCCATCAGTCCGGGCTTCACTGAAGCTTTCTTT
CDR3aa: CAISPGFTEAFF
v_gene: TRBV10-3
abundance: many
d_gene: -
j_gene: TRBJ1-1

CDR3nt: TGTGCCACCAGTGACTGGGACAGGCGGGAAGCTTTCTTT
CDR3aa: CATSDWDRREAFF
v_gene: TRBV24-1
abundance: many
d_gene: TRBD1
j_gene: TRBJ1-1

CDR3nt: TGTGCCAGTCTAAATGGGGGCTCCCATCAGCCCCAGCATTTT
CDR3aa: CASLNGGSHQPQHF
v_gene: TRBV28
abundance: many
d_gene: -
j_gene: TRBJ1-5

CDR3nt: TGTGCCAGCAGCTTACTAGCACAGTTTAACGAGCAGTACTTC
CDR3aa: CASSLLAQFNEQYF
v_gene: TRBV13
abundance: many
d_gene: -
j_gene: TRBJ2-7

CDR3nt: TGCGCCAGCAGCCTTAGCAGCAGGAGTCGGGGCGATGAGCAGTTCTTC
CDR3aa: CASSLSSRSRGDEQFF
v_gene: TRBV5-1
abundance: -
d_gene: -
j_gene: TRBJ2-1

CDR3nt: TGTGCCAGCGGCCAGGGGGGAGGGCAGCCCCAGCATTTT
CDR3aa: CASGQGGGQPQHF
v_gene: TRBV13
abundance: few
d_gene: TRBD1
j_gene: TRBJ1-5

CDR3nt: TGTGCCAGCAGTTTCCTCTGGACAGGGGTGGACACCGGGGAGCTGTTTTTT
CDR3aa: CASSFLWTGVDTGELFF
v_gene: TRBV28
abundance: many
d_gene: TRBD1
j_gene: TRBJ2-2

CDR3nt: TGTGCCAGCAGCGGACAGGGGGGGAACACTGAAGCTTTCTTT
CDR3aa: CASSGQGGNTEAFF
v_gene: TRBV12-3/TRBV12-4
abundance: many
d_gene: TRBD1
j_gene: TRBJ1-1

CDR3nt: TGTGCCAGCACCGCGGGGAAAGACTATGGCTACACCTTC
CDR3aa: CASTAGKDYGYTF
v_gene: TRBV6-6
abundance: few
d_gene: -
j_gene: TRBJ1-2

CDR3nt: TGTGCCAGAAGCCAACCATTGGGGGGAAACCAAGAGACCCAGTACTTC
CDR3aa: CARSQPLGGNQETQYF
v_gene: TRBV5-3
abundance: many
d_gene: -
j_gene: TRBJ2-5

CDR3nt: TGCAGCGTTTCCGTCGGGGGTAGCTCCTACGAGCAGTACTTC
CDR3aa: CSVSVGGSSYEQYF
v_gene: TRBV29-1
abundance: many
d_gene: -
j_gene: TRBJ2-7

CDR3nt: TGTGCCAGCAGTCCCATCAGCGGGGGGCGCATGGACACTGAAGCTTTCTTT
CDR3aa: CASSPISGGRMDTEAFF
v_gene: TRBV28
abundance: -
d_gene: -
j_gene: TRBJ1-1

CDR3nt: TGTGCCAGCAACCTAGACTCTTATAGCTGGGAGCTGTTTTTT
CDR3aa: CASNLDSYSWELFF
v_gene: TRBV6-2/TRBV6-3
abundance: many
d_gene: -
j_gene: TRBJ2-2

CDR3nt: TGTGCCAGCAGCCAGGGCCAGGGGGCGAAAGATACGCAGTATTTT
CDR3aa: CASSQGQGAKDTQYF
v_gene: TRBV11-3
abundance: many
d_gene: TRBD1
j_gene: TRBJ2-3

CDR3nt: TGTGCCAGCAGCGGATACCAGAAGAACACTGAAGCTTTCTTT
CDR3aa: CASSGYQKNTEAFF
v_gene: TRBV9
abundance: many
d_gene: -
j_gene: TRBJ1-1

CDR3nt: TGTGCCAGCTCACCCGCTAGCGCCCGCACAGATACGCAGTATTTT
CDR3aa: CASSPASARTDTQYF
v_gene: TRBV18
abundance: -
d_gene: -
j_gene: TRBJ2-3

CDR3nt: TGTGCCAGTAGTATGGGGGAGCTGTTTTTT
CDR3aa: CASSMGELFF
v_gene: TRBV19
abundance: many
d_gene: -
j_gene: TRBJ2-2

CDR3nt: TGTGCCAGTAGTATCTCCCAGGGGGCGGGAGATACGCAGTATTTT
CDR3aa: CASSISQGAGDTQYF
v_gene: TRBV19
abundance: few
d_gene: TRBD1
j_gene: TRBJ2-3

CDR3nt: TGTGCCAGCAGTTCCCGTGGACAGGGAGGTACTGAAGCTTTCTTT
CDR3aa: CASSSRGQGGTEAFF
v_gene: TRBV6-6
abundance: many
d_gene: TRBD1
j_gene: TRBJ1-1

CDR3nt: TGCAATGCTAGAGGAGACGGGAGGTTGGAAGATACGCAGTATTTT
CDR3aa: CNARGDGRLEDTQYF
v_gene: TRBV20-1
abundance: -
d_gene: TRBD2
j_gene: TRBJ2-3

CDR3nt: TGTGCCAGCAGCCGCGGGCTAGAAAATGAGCAGTTCTTC
CDR3aa: CASSRGLENEQFF
v_gene: TRBV4-2
abundance: many
d_gene: -
j_gene: TRBJ2-1

CDR3nt: TGTGCCAGTAGCCCGGGTCCCCCCTACGAGCAGTACTTC
CDR3aa: CASSPGPPYEQYF
v_gene: TRBV19
abundance: many
d_gene: -
j_gene: TRBJ2-7

CDR3nt: TGTGCCAGCAGCTCCCGGGACAGCGAGGGAGCTTTCTTT
CDR3aa: CASSSRDSEGAFF
v_gene: TRBV7-9
abundance: many
d_gene: TRBD1
j_gene: TRBJ1-1

CDR3nt: TGTGCCTGGAGGACAGCCTACGAGCAGTACTTC
CDR3aa: CAWRTAYEQYF
v_gene: TRBV30
abundance: many
d_gene: -
j_gene: TRBJ2-7

CDR3nt: TGTGCCAGCAGTTTATCTGAGGGAGTAATTTACAATGAGCAGTTCTTC
CDR3aa: CASSLSEGVIYNEQFF
v_gene: TRBV28
abundance: medium-sized
d_gene: -
j_gene: TRBJ2-1

CDR3nt: TGTGCCAGCAGCCCGGCAACACTAGCATACACAGATACGCAGTATTTT
CDR3aa: CASSPATLAYTDTQYF
v_gene: TRBV7-2
abundance: many
d_gene: -
j_gene: TRBJ2-3

CDR3nt: TGTGCCAGCAGTTTACCCCCGGGGTCGCAGTACTTC
CDR3aa: CASSLPPGSQYF
v_gene: TRBV12-3/TRBV12-4
abundance: many
d_gene: -
j_gene: TRBJ2-7

CDR3nt: TGTGCCAGCAGCCTTGTGGACCAAGAGACCCAGTACTTC
CDR3aa: CASSLVDQETQYF
v_gene: TRBV11-2
abundance: many
d_gene: -
j_gene: TRBJ2-5

CDR3nt: TGTGCCTGGAGTGAAGGTGGTGAGACCCAGTACTTC
CDR3aa: CAWSEGGETQYF
v_gene: TRBV30
abundance: few
d_gene: -
j_gene: TRBJ2-5

CDR3nt: TGCGCCAGCAGCCCCTCACTAGCGGGAACCTACGAGCAGTACTTC
CDR3aa: CASSPSLAGTYEQYF
v_gene: TRBV5-1
abundance: many
d_gene: TRBD2
j_gene: TRBJ2-7

CDR3nt: TGCAGCGTTCCCCGGAGCCACGACGGCAATGAGCAGTTCTTC
CDR3aa: CSVPRSHDGNEQFF
v_gene: TRBV29-1
abundance: many
d_gene: -
j_gene: TRBJ2-1

CDR3nt: TGCGCCAGCAGCTTGGAGGTGGCCTCGAACACCGGGGAGCTGTTTTTT
CDR3aa: CASSLEVASNTGELFF
v_gene: TRBV5-1
abundance: many
d_gene: -
j_gene: TRBJ2-2

CDR3nt: TGTGCCAGCAGCTGGGACCCGAGAGATACGCAGTATTTT
CDR3aa: CASSWDPRDTQYF
v_gene: TRBV3-1
abundance: few
d_gene: -
j_gene: TRBJ2-3

CDR3nt: TGTGCCAGCAGTCAGGACGTCTACGAGCAGTACTTC
CDR3aa: CASSQDVYEQYF
v_gene: TRBV28
abundance: many
d_gene: -
j_gene: TRBJ2-7

CDR3nt: TGCAGTGCTGACTACAGGGGGCGTTACAATGAGCAGTTCTTC
CDR3aa: CSADYRGRYNEQFF
v_gene: TRBV20-1
abundance: medium-sized
d_gene: TRBD1
j_gene: TRBJ2-1

CDR3nt: TGTGCCAGCAGCCGAATCGGAGCAGCCACTGAAGCTTTCTTT
CDR3aa: CASSRIGAATEAFF
v_gene: TRBV4-2
abundance: many
d_gene: -
j_gene: TRBJ1-1

CDR3nt: TGTGCCAGTAGTTGGGCTAGCGGGAGCTCCTACGAGCAGTACTTC
CDR3aa: CASSWASGSSYEQYF
v_gene: TRBV19
abundance: many
d_gene: TRBD2
j_gene: TRBJ2-7

CDR3nt: TGCAGTGCTAGTGAGAGGCGGGAGGCCATTTACAATGAGCAGTTCTTC
CDR3aa: CSASERREAIYNEQFF
v_gene: TRBV20-1
abundance: many
d_gene: TRBD2
j_gene: TRBJ2-1

CDR3nt: TGCGCCAGCAGAAAGGCCGGGGCCTACGAGCCGTACTTC
CDR3aa: CASRKAGAYEPYF
v_gene: TRBV7-2
abundance: -
d_gene: -
j_gene: TRBJ2-7

CDR3nt: TGCAGCGTCGCCCCGACAGGACAGAGGGAGACCCAGTACTTC
CDR3aa: CSVAPTGQRETQYF
v_gene: TRBV29-1
abundance: -
d_gene: -
j_gene: TRBJ2-5

CDR3nt: TGTGCCAGCAGTTACTCGCTCAGTCTATACGAGCAGTACTTC
CDR3aa: CASSYSLSLYEQYF
v_gene: TRBV6-6
abundance: many
d_gene: -
j_gene: TRBJ2-7